This T cell receptor (beta chain) was retrieved from a study of blood T cell repertoires in COVID-19. Study-wide background: The analysed material was cDNA or gDNA that came from T cells, B-cell-depleted T cells, or PBMCs.

TCRdb's copy holds only in-frame clones and misses some; the assay was immunoSEQ multiplex PCR. Among approximately 240,000 clones listed, 65% to 85% were seen once. V lost 5 bases, J lost 7 bases, and 8 bases stayed unmatched. The CDR3 sequence is 14 residues long. Germline V lookup: CDR1 MNHNY, CDR2 SVGAGI (reference sequence). The clonotype originates from a woman in her thirties or forties with active or convalescent COVID-19. The sequenced sample was peripheral blood. The gene calls are TRBV6-6 and TRBJ1-2; TRBD1 matches 9 bases. The CDR3: CASSLQGAAGGYTF. CDR3 DNA: TGTGCCAGCAGTCTACAGGGGGCGGCCGGTGGCTACACCTTC.